These 29 T cell receptor beta chains originate from one sample sequenced in a study of shared clonotypes between healthy human individuals. The assay was immunoSEQ multiplex PCR, and TCRdb's table has in-frame clones only and misses some. The data hold 2,500,000 or so clones, with 85% to 95% observed a single time. The specimen was naive CD4+ T cells from PBMCs. The subset was: CD45RA+ positively selected. These receptors were obtained from a man in his late teens or twenties in good health. Some clones in this sample may be carry-over from other donors' samples.

The chain uses TRBV5-1 and TRBJ1-2; TRBD1 aligns across 7 bases. The V gene end was trimmed by 1 base and the J gene end by 6 bases; junction bases not matched to a gene: 6. Germline CDR1 is SGHRS and CDR2 is YFSETQ. There are 14 residues in the CDR3. This CDR3 is CASSLTGEGDGYTF. DNA of the CDR3: TGCGCCAGCAGCTTGACAGGGGAAGGGGATGGCTACACCTTC.

CDR3 sequence: CASSPSGFEAKNIQYF. The CDR3, as DNA: TGTGCCAGCTCACCGTCCGGGTTCGAGGCCAAAAACATTCAGTACTTC. V usage is TRBV18 and J usage is TRBJ2-4, with D unclear. The germline CDR1 and CDR2 sequences are KGHSH and LQKENI. This CDR3 has 16 amino acids. V was shortened by 3 bases and J by 1 base, with 13 bases between the two germline ends. The full variable domain, with the rest looked up from reference TRBV18 and TRBJ2-4, is NAGVMQNPRHLVRRRGQEARLRCSPMKGHSHVYWYRQLPEEGLKFMVYLQKENIIDESGMPKERFSAEFPKEGPSILRIQQVVRGDSAAYFCASSPSGFEAKNIQYFGAGTRLSVL.

This chain uses TRBV9 with TRBJ2-7; 7 bases line up with TRBD2. This CDR3 comprises 16 residues. V dropped 3 bases and J dropped 2; count of bases not matched to a gene: 11. The germline V gene encodes CDR1 SGDLS and CDR2 YYNGEE. CDR3 DNA: TGTGCCAGCAGCGCCTCAGACCCTAGCGGAGCCTACGAGCAGTACTTC. It yields the protein CASSASDPSGAYEQYF.

This chain connects TRBV5-5 to TRBJ1-4, with a tentative D call TRBD1 (6 bases). The V end was cut by 4 bases, the J end by 5 bases, with 12 bases between. Germline CDR1 is SGHKS and CDR2 is YYEKEE (reference sequence). CDR3 size: 14 residues. The CDR3 coding sequence is TGTGCCAGCAGCCGGACAGACTCGAATGAAAAACTGTTTTTT. It is translated as CASSRTDSNEKLFF.

The chain joins TRBV4-2 to TRBJ2-1; D is uncertain. The germline V and J ends were trimmed by 0 bases and 13 bases, with 19 bases remaining between them. From germline, CDR1 is LGHNA and CDR2 YNFKEQ. This CDR3 is built from 15 residues. The CDR3 spells CASSQEAIGRKKQFF. The CDR3, as DNA: TGTGCCAGCAGCCAAGAGGCAATAGGACGAAAAAAACAGTTCTTC.

CDR3 coding DNA: TGTGCCAGCAGCTGGACAAGACAAGAGACCCAGTACTTC. It translates to CASSWTRQETQYF. This rearrangement joins TRBV7-7 to TRBJ2-5, with D possibly TRBD1 on 5 matching bases. The CDR3 sequence is 13 residues long. Deletions cut 4 bases from V and 2 bases from J, with 8 bases between. Germline values: CDR1 SSHAT, CDR2 FNYEAQ (reference sequence).

The chain has TRBV5-1 and TRBJ1-2; D remains unclear. Germline V gene data show CDR1 as SGHRS and CDR2 as YFSETQ. V lost 3 bases to trimming and J lost 5 bases, with 11 bases between them. The CDR3 is 13 amino acids. In DNA form, the CDR3 reads TGCGCCAGCAGCTGGGGTAAGGCGTATGGCTACACCTTC. This translates into CASSWGKAYGYTF.

CDR3 in DNA: TGTGCCAGCAGCTTAGATCACGGGATCCAAGAGACCCAGTACTTC. Protein product: CASSLDHGIQETQYF. This chain uses TRBV11-2 with TRBJ2-5; possible D gene TRBD2, 5 bases. V lost 0 bases and J lost 1, with 9 bases in between. The germline V gene encodes CDR1 SGHAT and CDR2 FQNNGV. CDR3 size: 15 residues.

The rearrangement joins TRBV5-1 to TRBJ2-7, with 8 nucleotides matching TRBD1. The V gene end was trimmed by 4 bases and the J gene end by 7 bases; junction bases not matched to a gene: 10. Germline CDR1 SGHRS, CDR2 YFSETQ. The CDR3 has 14 residues. The CDR3: CASSEQGASGEQYF. In nucleotides, the CDR3 is TGCGCCAGCAGCGAGCAGGGGGCCTCTGGAGAGCAGTACTTC.

The gene calls are TRBV7-2 and TRBJ2-1; 9 bases fit TRBD2. CDR3 length: 16 amino acids. Germline loops: CDR1 SGHTA, CDR2 FQGNSA. Unmatched junction bases numbered 15, after V lost 5 bases and J lost 10 bases. CDR3 nucleotide sequence: TGTGCCAGCAGCCATACCCTCCTAGACCTAGCGGGAGAGCAGTTCTTC. Its protein is CASSHTLLDLAGEQFF.

The chain joins TRBV15 to TRBJ2-5, with a possible D match to TRBD2 (5 bases). The V gene's germline CDR1 is LNHNV and CDR2 YYDKDF (reference sequence). The length of the CDR3 is 15 residues. V was cut by 0 bases and J by 3 bases, with 11 bases left in between. The DNA for the CDR3 is TGTGCCACCAGCAGAGATCCCAGCGGTAAAGAGACCCAGTACTTC. It yields the protein CATSRDPSGKETQYF.

The chain employs TRBV29-1 and TRBJ2-5, with 7 bases matching TRBD2. This CDR3 has 13 residues. With V trimmed by 5 bases and J by 4 bases, 7 bases remained unmatched. The V gene's germline CDR1 is SQVTM and CDR2 ANQGSEA. CDR3 in DNA: TGCAGCGTTCGCGGGAGATATGCAGAGACCCAGTACTTC. It translates to CSVRGRYAETQYF. Complete variable domain (other parts from reference TRBV29-1 and TRBJ2-5): SAVISQKPSRDICQRGTSLTIQCQVDSQVTMMFWYRQQPGQSLTLIATANQGSEATYESGFVIDKFPISRPNLTFSTLTVSNMSPEDSSIYLCSVRGRYAETQYFGPGTRLLVL.

The V and J genes are TRBV7-9 and TRBJ2-2; maybe TRBD1 (6 bases). V dropped 6 bases and J dropped 0 bases, with 14 bases sitting between them. The CDR3 is 16 amino acids. Germline CDR1 and CDR2: SEHNR and FQNEAQ (reference sequence). The CDR3 sequence is CASRIRRGPNTGELFF. The CDR3 DNA reads TGTGCCAGCAGAATACGCAGGGGACCGAACACCGGGGAGCTGTTTTTT.

The chain employs TRBV5-8 and TRBJ1-1; D is unclear. V was shortened by 3 bases and J by 0 bases, with 9 bases between the two germline ends. Germline V gives CDR1 SGHTS, CDR2 YDEGEE. CDR3 length: 14 amino acids. The CDR3 spells CASSSQVLNTEAFF. The CDR3 DNA sequence: TGTGCCAGCAGCTCCCAGGTGCTGAACACTGAAGCTTTCTTT.

This rearrangement joins TRBV28 to TRBJ1-2; no reliable D call. V was shortened by 6 bases and J by 2 bases, with 16 bases between the two germline ends. CDR3 length equals 15 residues. Germline loops: CDR1 MDHEN, CDR2 SYDVKM. The CDR3 region has the DNA TGTGCCAGCAGCTCTCCCGCGTACCGGAACTATGGCTACACCTTC. Protein: CASSSPAYRNYGYTF.

The J gene is TRBJ2-7, the V gene TRBV30, with D perhaps matching TRBD1 or TRBD2 (6 bases each). The V gene lost 0 bases and the J gene lost 6 bases, with 12 bases spanning the gap. From germline, CDR1 is GTSNPN and CDR2 SVGIG (reference sequence). The CDR3 covers 13 residues. CDR3 nucleotide sequence: TGTGCCTGGAGTGTAGTCGGGGGCAGCGAGCAGTACTTC. Its protein product is CAWSVVGGSEQYF.

V usage is TRBV30 and J usage is TRBJ1-6; no reliable D call. Germline-derived CDR1 and CDR2 are GTSNPN and SVGIG (reference sequence). V was cut by 0 bases and J by 10 bases, with 7 bases left in between. The CDR3 covers 12 residues. The CDR3 here is CAWSVKDSPLHF. CDR3 in DNA: TGTGCCTGGAGTGTAAAGGACTCACCCCTCCACTTT.

The V call is TRBV2, the J call TRBJ2-5, with a possible D match to TRBD2 (6 bases). CDR3 length: 13 amino acids. The V end was cut by 6 bases, the J end by 4 bases, with 12 bases between. Germline V CDR1 and CDR2: SNHLY, FYNNEI. The CDR3 loop is CASRKTAGETQYF. The DNA of the CDR3 is TGTGCCAGCAGGAAGACAGCGGGAGAGACCCAGTACTTC.

The rearrangement joins TRBV7-3 to TRBJ1-5; D is perhaps TRBD1 (5 bases). The germline V gene encodes CDR1 SGHTA and CDR2 FQGTGA. The CDR3 sequence is 12 residues long. Trimming pared 4 bases from V and 7 bases from J, leaving 8 bases between. CDR3 DNA: TGTGCCAGCAGCTCATGGGGCCAGCCCCAGCATTTT. It specifies CASSSWGQPQHF. Full variable domain (rest looked up from reference TRBV7-3 and TRBJ1-5): GAGVSQTPSNKVTEKGKYVELRCDPISGHTALYWYRQSLGQGPEFLIYFQGTGAADDSGLPNDRFFAVRPEGSVSTLKIQRTERGDSAVYLCASSSWGQPQHFGDGTRLSIL.

In the case of this clone: A far larger clone is only one base removed, so a read error is likely. Other DNA sequences in this sample translate to the same CDR3. The chain joins TRBV5-4 to TRBJ2-5; 9 bases align to TRBD1. There are 14 residues in the CDR3. V trimming: 4 bases; J trimming: 1 base; junction bases outside the gene matches: 2. Germline V gives CDR1 SGHNT, CDR2 YYREEE (reference sequence). CDR3 DNA: TGTGCCAGCAGCCTGGGACAGGGCCAAGAGACCCAGTACTTC. The encoded protein is CASSLGQGQETQYF. The entire variable domain, with the rest obtained from reference TRBV5-4 and TRBJ2-5, is as follows: ETGVTQSPTHLIKTRGQQVTLRCSSQSGHNTVSWYQQALGQGPQFIFQYYREEENGRGNFPPRFSGLQFPNYSSELNVNALELDDSALYLCASSLGQGQETQYFGPGTRLLVL.

This clone was seen a single time. One junction end does not reproduce the germline sequence, and a read error may be involved. The chain combines TRBV5-6 with TRBJ1-2; no clear D. Germline V gives CDR1 SGHDT, CDR2 YYEEEE. CDR3 size: 13 residues. CDR3 nucleotide sequence: TGTGCCAGCACCTTGACACCTGGCTATGGCTACACCTTC. Its translation: CASTLTPGYGYTF.

The rearrangement joins TRBV6-6 to TRBJ2-2; D is undetermined. Trimming took 8 bases from V and 3 from J, leaving 4 bases between them. Per germline, CDR1 MNHNY and CDR2 SVGAGI (reference sequence). CDR3 length: 11 residues. CDR3 protein: CASFDTGELFF. The CDR3 bases are TGTGCCAGCTTTGACACCGGGGAGCTGTTTTTT.

CDR3 nucleotides: TGCGCCAGCAGCCAAGTGGGACTAGCGGGAGGTATCAATGAGCAGTTCTTC. Translation: CASSQVGLAGGINEQFF. V is TRBV4-3 and J is TRBJ2-1; 15 bases agree with TRBD2. Germline V gene lookup returns CDR1 LGHNA and CDR2 YSLEER. V shed 1 base and J 6 bases; nucleotides not matched to a gene: 4. The CDR3 contains 17 residues.

This clone was counted once. The CDR3 spells CASQGGRVDTQYF. The CDR3 bases are TGTGCCAGCCAAGGAGGGCGAGTAGATACGCAGTATTTT. The chain is built from TRBV7-3 and TRBJ2-3, with a possible D match to TRBD2 (6 bases). The V and J ends lost 8 bases and 5 bases respectively, with 14 bases between them. The germline V gene has CDR1 SGHTA and CDR2 FQGTGA. The CDR3 covers 13 residues. Supplemented by reference TRBV7-3 and TRBJ2-3, the full variable domain reads GAGVSQTPSNKVTEKGKYVELRCDPISGHTALYWYRQSLGQGPEFLIYFQGTGAADDSGLPNDRFFAVRPEGSVSTLKIQRTERGDSAVYLCASQGGRVDTQYFGPGTRLTVL.

The rearrangement uses TRBV14 and TRBJ1-3; a possible D gene is TRBD1 (5 bases). Germline values: CDR1 SGHDN, CDR2 FVKESK. This CDR3 contains 12 residues. V lost 1 base to trimming and J lost 9 bases, with 7 bases between them. Here the CDR3 reads CASSQVGPTIYF. The DNA for the CDR3 is TGTGCCAGCAGCCAAGTGGGACCCACCATATATTTT.

CDR3 sequence (DNA): TGTGCCAGCAGTGAAGGGACGGGGGGAAACACCATATATTTT. Translation: CASSEGTGGNTIYF. The chain joins TRBV2 to TRBJ1-3; D is ambiguous. CDR3 length: 14 amino acids. V was pared by 1 base and J by 4 bases, with 8 bases between. Germline CDR1 and CDR2: SNHLY and FYNNEI.

This clone came up once. The chain is built from TRBV7-9 and TRBJ2-2; D is unresolved. V was clipped by 6 bases and J by 0 bases, with 14 bases between them. CDR1 is SEHNR and CDR2 is FQNEAQ in the germline V gene (reference sequence). The CDR3 has 16 residues. CDR3 sequence (DNA): TGTGCCAGCAGTTCTTTTGAACAGCCGAACACCGGGGAGCTGTTTTTT. It specifies CASSSFEQPNTGELFF.

The chain links TRBV7-2 to TRBJ2-7, with 10 nucleotides matching TRBD2. This CDR3 is 14 amino acids long. The germline CDR1 and CDR2 sequences are SGHTA and FQGNSA. Losses at the gene ends were 5 bases for V and 2 bases for J; bases not matched to a gene: 3. CDR3 coding DNA: TGTGCCAGCAGCGCCGGACTAGCGGCCTACGAGCAGTACTTC. This translates into CASSAGLAAYEQYF.

This chain uses TRBV7-3 with TRBJ2-1; unclear D gene. This CDR3 is built from 15 residues. The germline V gene has CDR1 SGHTA and CDR2 FQGTGA. Trimming took 1 base from V and 0 from J, leaving 7 bases between them. The CDR3 protein is CASSLKAVSYNEQFF. The CDR3 bases are TGTGCCAGCAGCTTAAAGGCGGTCTCCTACAATGAGCAGTTCTTC.